This entry is about one T cell receptor (beta chain). The antigen this receptor binds is unknown. No base-level quality is on record; no much larger clone is a single base apart. The entry originates in a study of shared clonotypes between healthy human individuals (dated by TCRdb to the early 2020s). For the study in its entirety: A couple of women and a few men aged 18 to 49 years were included in the cohort. Per donor, leukapheresis produced somewhere between about 0.9 and 9 billion PBMCs. Per donor, three plates each were used for CD4 naive and CD4 memory, two for CD8 naive, and one for CD8 memory. The study deeply sequenced blood TCR repertoires of five healthy adults to estimate repertoire size and the extent of clonotype sharing between individuals. To increase sequencing depth and limit assay-specific biases, TCR repertoire library preparation and sequencing were carried out by different laboratories using diverse techniques.

Healthy HIV-negative adults with no recently reported acute infections or vaccinations were included as donors. All donors were Caucasian adults living in Nashville, Tennessee, USA. CD4+ T cells were enriched through magnetic negative selection, after which naive cells were positively selected on CD45RA and the remaining negative fraction served as the memory subset. Blood was obtained by leukapheresis, after which PBMCs were separated by Ficoll-Histopaque density gradient centrifugation and cryopreserved in liquid nitrogen vapor phase. Analytical flow cytometry was used to check the purity and quantity of every magnetically sorted T cell population. From each sorted fraction, genomic DNA was isolated and quantified by UV absorbance on a Nanodrop 2000c. Findings and caveats that apply to the study as a whole: Incomplete sequencing was indicated by rarefaction of sorted-subset datasets, despite the large sequencing depth. Pairwise subsampling led to the expectation that sequencing depth would affect the degree of clonotype sharing among donors. Higher generation probabilities were observed for clonotypes shared by all four sorted-subset donors than for non-shared clonotypes. Only blood was sampled, and tissue TCR repertoires likely differ from those in blood. Larger estimated clonotype richness was generally found for naive subsets than for memory subsets. Sharing across several donors was observed for roughly 5% of naive CD4, over 3% of naive CD8, over 2% of memory CD4, and around 0.4% of memory CD8 clonotypes. The small number of donors limited the genetic and exposure-history diversity represented.

Using the deep immunoSEQ assay, multiplex PCR amplified TCR CDR3 regions from genomic DNA. Extracted genomic DNA from each cell subset was spread evenly across all wells of several immunoSEQ 96-well plates, with each plate serving as a replicate. For sorted subsets, roughly 190 ng of genomic DNA, equivalent to around 30,000 T cell genomes, went into each replicate PCR. Purified libraries were measured with a Qubit 3.0 fluorometer, size-checked on a Bioanalyzer 2100, and measured again with the KAPA Library Quantification kit. Each immunoSEQ 96-well plate was sequenced on its own single-read 150-cycle Illumina NextSeq 550 flow cell. The source study handled its data this way. Because the immunoSEQ output held only junctional sequences and lacked quality scores, the filtering could not match the filtering applied to full-length reads. Sequences were annotated with PyIR, a Python wrapper for IgBLAST v1.9, and V/J genes and CDR3 were assigned using IMGT germline references. Reads were filtered out if the reads had weak V/J assignments (E-value above 1e-6), no CDR3, stop codons, out-of-frame junctions, or ambiguous translated residues. V3J clonotypes were defined by identical inferred V gene, J gene, and CDR3 amino acid sequence. Percentage overlap between repertoires was calculated by dividing the number of shared unique clonotypes by the size of the smaller repertoire. Three approaches were used to assess repertoire richness: RTK rarefaction, the Chao1 estimator, and Recon v2.1 estimates of unobserved clonotypes. Generation probabilities for all TCRbeta clonotypes obtained by the gDNA method from a handful of donors were computed using OLGA. Drawn from immuneACCESS, this table holds only the in-frame rearrangements with V and J called that TCRdb kept. Clones are partly lost; checked studies trace under half to an unresolved V gene and leave the rest unexplained. The V and J calls and clone size are taken from that table; D and trimming were inferred from the DNA. The sample data list millions of clones, and approximately 90% of these were observed just once. The top ten hold over 0.12% of the sample.

This TCR was sampled from a man aged 18 to 29 in good health. The sequenced sample was naive CD4+ T cells sorted from blood. The intended sense of this specimen's cell subset or site label: CD45RA+ positively selected.

CDR3 sequence: CASSLEYPVDTEAFF. The DNA sequence follows: TGTGCCAGCAGCTTAGAATATCCCGTGGACACTGAAGCTTTCTTT. The chain is encoded by TRBV7-9 joined to TRBJ1-1; the D gene cannot be resolved reliably. The V end loses 1 base and the J end loses 3 bases, and a stretch of 12 bases separates them. The germline V gene (reference sequence) yields SEHNR for CDR1 and FQNEAQ for CDR2. Measured from the cysteine to the phenylalanine, the CDR3 is 15 residues long. The sequence is cut down to CDR3 DNA, 45 bases in frame from base 1.